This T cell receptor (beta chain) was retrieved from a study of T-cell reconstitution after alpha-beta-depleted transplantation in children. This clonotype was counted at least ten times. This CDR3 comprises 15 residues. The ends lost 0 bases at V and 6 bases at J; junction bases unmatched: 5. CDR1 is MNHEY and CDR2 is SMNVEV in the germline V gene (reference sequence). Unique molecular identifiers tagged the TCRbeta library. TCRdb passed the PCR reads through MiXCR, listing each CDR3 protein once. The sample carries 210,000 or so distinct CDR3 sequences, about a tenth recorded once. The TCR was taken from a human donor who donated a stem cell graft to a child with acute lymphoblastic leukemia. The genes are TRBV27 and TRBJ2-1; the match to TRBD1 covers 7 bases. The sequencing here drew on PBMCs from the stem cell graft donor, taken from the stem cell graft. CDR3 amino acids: CASSLSGGAGNEQFF. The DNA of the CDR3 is TGTGCCAGCAGTTTATCAGGGGGCGCAGGCAATGAGCAGTTCTTC.